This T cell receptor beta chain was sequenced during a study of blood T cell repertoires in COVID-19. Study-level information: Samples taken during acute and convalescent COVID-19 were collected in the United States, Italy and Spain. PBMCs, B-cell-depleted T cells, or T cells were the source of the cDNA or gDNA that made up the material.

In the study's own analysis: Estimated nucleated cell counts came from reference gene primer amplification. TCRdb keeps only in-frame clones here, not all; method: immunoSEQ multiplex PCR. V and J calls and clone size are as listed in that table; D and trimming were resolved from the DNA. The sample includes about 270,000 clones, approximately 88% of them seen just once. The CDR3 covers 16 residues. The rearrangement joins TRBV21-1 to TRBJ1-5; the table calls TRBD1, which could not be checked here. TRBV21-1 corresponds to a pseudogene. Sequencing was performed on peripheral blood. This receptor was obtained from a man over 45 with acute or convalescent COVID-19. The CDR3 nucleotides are TGTGCCAGCAGCATGCCAGCCGGGACAGATAATCAGCCCCAGCATTTT. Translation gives CASSMPAGTDNQPQHF.